The 23 T cell receptor beta chains below were found in one sample sequenced in a study of PD-L1 blockade in urothelial cancer. The repertoire was sequenced with immunoSEQ multiplex PCR; TCRdb's copy has only in-frame clones and lacks some. The table includes 85,000 to 130,000 clones, about 90% detected once. The material sequenced was PBMCs, taken around atezolizumab (anti-PD-L1) treatment. Receptors originate from a woman of 80 years or more with urothelial cancer.

DNA of the CDR3: TGTGCCAGCAGGGCGACAGGGGGCTCTGGAAACACCATATATTTT. This translates into CASRATGGSGNTIYF. This sequence joins TRBV27 and TRBJ1-3; 9 nucleotides align to TRBD1. The CDR3 runs 15 residues. Germline V gives CDR1 MNHEY, CDR2 SMNVEV (reference sequence). J was trimmed by 0 bases and V by 6 bases; bases with no gene match: 3.

The chain links TRBV30 to TRBJ1-1; 8 bases are shared with TRBD1. CDR1 is GTSNPN and CDR2 is SVGIG in the germline V gene (reference sequence). This CDR3 is 11 amino acids long. J was trimmed by 12 bases and V by 0 bases; bases with no gene match: 3. The CDR3 loop is CAWSVQGGTFF. CDR3 nucleotide sequence: TGTGCCTGGAGTGTACAGGGGGGAACTTTCTTT.

The chain has TRBV5-6 and TRBJ1-1, with TRBD1 matching 12 bases. In germline, CDR1 is SGHDT, CDR2 YYEEEE. This CDR3 comprises 15 residues. The junction had 2 bases not matched to a gene; V was cut back by 4 bases and J by 1 base. CDR3 sequence: CASSGTGGANTEAFF. In DNA form, the CDR3 reads TGTGCCAGCAGCGGGACAGGGGGCGCGAACACTGAAGCTTTCTTT. Together with reference TRBV5-6 and TRBJ1-1, the CDR3 gives the full variable domain: DAGVTQSPTHLIKTRGQQVTLRCSPKSGHDTVSWYQQALGQGPQFIFQYYEEEERQRGNFPDRFSGHQFPNYSSELNVNALLLGDSALYLCASSGTGGANTEAFFGQGTRLTVV.

As DNA, the CDR3 is TGTGCCAGTAGTCCCCGGGGGGGATATGAAAAACTGTTTTTT. This codes for CASSPRGGYEKLFF. J is TRBJ1-4 and V is TRBV19, with a tentative D call TRBD1 (5 bases). Trimming stripped 5 bases from V and 6 bases from J, with 13 bases between. Germline CDR1 is LNHDA and CDR2 is SQIVND (reference sequence). The CDR3 is 14 residues long. The full variable domain, completed using reference TRBV19 and TRBJ1-4, is DGGITQSPKYLFRKEGQNVTLSCEQNLNHDAMYWYRQDPGQGLRLIYYSQIVNDFQKGDIAEGYSVSREKKESFPLTVTSAQKNPTAFYLCASSPRGGYEKLFFGSGTQLSVL.

This chain connects TRBV11-3 to TRBJ2-2, with 13 bases aligning to TRBD2. V was pared by 1 base and J by 1 base, with 6 bases of the junction left unmatched. The CDR3 is 19 residues long. CDR1 and CDR2 (germline): SGHNT, YENEEA. The CDR3 nucleotides read TGTGCCAGCAGCTTAGGATCACTAGCGGGAGGGAGGAACACCGGGGAGCTGTTTTTT. Translating it yields CASSLGSLAGGRNTGELFF.

The chain joins TRBV27 to TRBJ1-1; 9 positions match TRBD1. The CDR3 is made up of 15 amino acids. CDR1 is MNHEY and CDR2 is SMNVEV in the germline V gene (reference sequence). V lost 1 base, J lost 5 bases, and 5 bases stayed unmatched. CDR3 loop: CASSLYPGQGTEAFF. Written as DNA, the CDR3 is TGTGCCAGCAGTTTATACCCCGGACAGGGGACTGAAGCTTTCTTT.

The rearrangement joins TRBV28 to TRBJ1-4; TRBD1 is a possible D gene (6 bases). CDR3 length: 14 residues. Germline V gene lookup returns CDR1 MDHEN and CDR2 SYDVKM. V gave up 5 bases and J gave up 8 bases, with 15 bases separating them. CDR3: CASSEQGQGEKLFF. CDR3 in DNA: TGTGCCAGCAGTGAACAGGGTCAGGGGGAAAAACTGTTTTTT.

The chain couples TRBV7-8 to TRBJ1-2; 9 positions match TRBD1. The ends lost 1 base at V and 6 bases at J; junction bases unmatched: 3. CDR3 length: 14 amino acids. Germline V gene data show CDR1 as SGHVS and CDR2 as FQNEAQ. The CDR3: CASSLGQGVDGYTF. The CDR3 DNA reads TGTGCCAGCAGCTTAGGACAGGGGGTCGATGGCTACACCTTC.

This clone was seen just once. This sequence joins TRBV5-1 and TRBJ2-5; 9 nucleotides align to TRBD1. Per germline, CDR1 SGHRS and CDR2 YFSETQ. V was pared by 0 bases and J by 5 bases, with 5 bases of the junction left unmatched. The CDR3 runs 15 residues. CDR3 region: CASSLGTGASETQYF. The CDR3 DNA reads as TGCGCCAGCAGCTTGGGGACAGGGGCGAGCGAGACCCAGTACTTC.

V is TRBV19 and J is TRBJ2-2, with D maybe TRBD1 (6 bases). The CDR3 sequence is 13 residues long. V gave up 3 bases and J gave up 6 bases, with 8 bases separating them. Germline V gene sequence: CDR1 LNHDA, CDR2 SQIVND (reference sequence). In DNA form, the CDR3 reads TGTGCCAGTAGTATTGGGGGCCCCGGGGAGCTGTTTTTT. It encodes CASSIGGPGELFF.

V is TRBV2 and J is TRBJ2-7; 7 bases agree with TRBD1. Trimming cost V 6 bases and J 0 bases; bases outside gene matches: 5. Germline CDR1 SNHLY, CDR2 FYNNEI. CDR3 length: 14 residues. The CDR3 DNA reads as TGTGCCAGCAGGACGGACAGGTACTCCTACGAGCAGTACTTC. As protein: CASRTDRYSYEQYF.

The chain joins TRBV9 to TRBJ2-5; 7 bases line up with TRBD1. Germline values: CDR1 SGDLS, CDR2 YYNGEE. This CDR3 is 16 amino acids long. Germline trimming cut 4 bases from V and 2 bases from J; bases unmatched to any gene: 11. The CDR3 bases are TGTGCCAGCAGCTCCCAAATCCGGGACAGTCAAGAGACCCAGTACTTC. Translating it yields CASSSQIRDSQETQYF. Full variable domain (remainder filled in from reference TRBV9 and TRBJ2-5): DSGVTQTPKHLITATGQRVTLRCSPRSGDLSVYWYQQSLDQGLQFLIQYYNGEERAKGNILERFSAQQFPDLHSELNLSSLELGDSALYFCASSSQIRDSQETQYFGPGTRLLVL.

J is TRBJ2-2 and V is TRBV5-1; a weak D match, TRBD2 (6 bases). Germline lookup yields CDR1 SGHRS and CDR2 YFSETQ. The CDR3 totals 13 residues. Trimming left V 8 bases short and J 11 bases short, with 19 bases between. The CDR3 DNA sequence: TGCGCCAGGATGAGGCTCGTGGGGGGTGAGCTGTTTTTT. The encoded protein is CARMRLVGGELFF. The full variable domain, rest sourced from reference TRBV5-1 and TRBJ2-2, is KAGVTQTPRYLIKTRGQQVTLSCSPISGHRSVSWYQQTPGQGLQFLFEYFSETQRNKGNFPGRFSGRQFSNSRSEMNVSTLELGDSALYLCARMRLVGGELFFGEGSRLTVL.

The DNA for the CDR3 is TGTGCCAGTAGTCCCCGAGGTGGAAGCGGGAGGTTCTACAATGAGCAGTTCTTC. This gives the protein CASSPRGGSGRFYNEQFF. This chain uses TRBV19 with TRBJ2-1, with 9 bases aligning to TRBD2. V lost 5 bases and J lost 3; bases outside the gene matches: 14. This CDR3 comprises 18 residues. Germline V gene data show CDR1 as LNHDA and CDR2 as SQIVND (reference sequence).

This clone was seen more than once but under ten times. This chain connects TRBV5-4 to TRBJ2-7; D remains unclear. Germline values: CDR1 SGHNT, CDR2 YYREEE (reference sequence). This CDR3 spans 14 amino acids. Deletions cut 2 bases from V and 2 bases from J, with 11 bases between. The CDR3 DNA follows: TGTGCCAGCAGCTTCATTGGCGGAACCTACGAGCAGTACTTC. It specifies CASSFIGGTYEQYF. The full variable domain, in which reference TRBV5-4 and TRBJ2-7 provide the parts outside the CDR3, is ETGVTQSPTHLIKTRGQQVTLRCSSQSGHNTVSWYQQALGQGPQFIFQYYREEENGRGNFPPRFSGLQFPNYSSELNVNALELDDSALYLCASSFIGGTYEQYFGPGTRLTVT.

CDR3 sequence reads: CASSLSQGVYEQFF. The CDR3 DNA reads as TGTGCCAGCAGCTTATCACAGGGGGTCTATGAGCAGTTCTTC. The chain couples TRBV7-9 to TRBJ2-1; 8 bases agree with TRBD1. The CDR3 spans 14 residues. Germline V gene sequence: CDR1 SEHNR, CDR2 FQNEAQ (reference sequence). V lost 2 bases to trimming and J lost 8 bases; unmatched junction nucleotides: 5.

The chain carries TRBV7-2 and TRBJ1-1; 7 positions match TRBD1. The CDR3 spans 16 residues. The germline CDR1 and CDR2 sequences are SGHTA and FQGNSA. With 5 bases clipped from V and 1 base from J, the junction kept 10 bases outside the gene matches. The CDR3 loop is CASSPEVGQTNTEAFF. The CDR3 nucleotides read TGTGCCAGCAGCCCGGAGGTGGGACAGACGAACACTGAAGCTTTCTTT.

This chain joins TRBV10-1 and TRBJ2-1, with D possibly being TRBD1 (6 bases). Looked up from germline, CDR1 is WNHNN and CDR2 is SYGVQD (reference sequence). Trimming took off 8 bases at V and 3 bases at J, with 23 bases between the two ends. The CDR3 extends over 17 amino acids. CDR3 protein: CASGQSRTAGLYNEQFF. CDR3 nucleotide sequence: TGCGCCAGCGGACAATCAAGGACAGCCGGACTCTACAATGAGCAGTTCTTC.

J is TRBJ1-2 and V is TRBV7-2; the D is unclear. CDR1 is SGHTA and CDR2 is FQGNSA in the germline V gene. V was clipped by 1 base and J by 1 base, with 4 bases between them. The CDR3 runs 13 residues. The CDR3 spells CASSLDSNYGYTF. DNA for the CDR3: TGTGCCAGCAGCTTAGACAGTAACTATGGCTACACCTTC.

The chain links TRBV30 to TRBJ2-2; D is unclear. The germline V gene has CDR1 GTSNPN and CDR2 SVGIG (reference sequence). The CDR3 loop spans 13 amino acids. Trimming removed 2 bases from V and 1 base from J, with 5 bases in between. The CDR3 region has the DNA TGTGCCTGGAGTACCGGGAACACCGGGGAGCTGTTTTTT. Its translation is CAWSTGNTGELFF.

The rearrangement joins TRBV11-3 to TRBJ2-2, with 7 positions matching TRBD2. This CDR3 has 14 amino acids. V lost 1 base, J lost 6 bases, and 2 bases stayed unmatched. CDR1 is SGHNT and CDR2 is YENEEA in the germline V gene. The CDR3 sequence: CASSLVAGAGELFF. CDR3 coding DNA: TGTGCCAGCAGCTTAGTAGCGGGTGCCGGGGAGCTGTTTTTT.

The chain recombines TRBV2 with TRBJ2-7; TRBD2 matches at 8 bases. Unmatched junction bases numbered 11, after V lost 8 bases and J lost 5 bases. Germline CDR1 reads SNHLY; CDR2 reads FYNNEI. CDR3 length equals 14 residues. CDR3 DNA sequence: TGTGCCAGCTGCCTGGCGGGAGGCCCGGACGAGCAGTACTTC. Translated: CASCLAGGPDEQYF.

This rearrangement joins TRBV11-1 to TRBJ2-7; D might be TRBD2 (7 bases). Germline lookup yields CDR1 SGHAT and CDR2 FQDESV (reference sequence). There are 15 residues in the CDR3. The V end lost 1 base, the J end lost 0 bases, and 10 bases lay between the germline ends. The CDR3 sequence is CASSLEGGPSYEQYF. The CDR3 DNA reads TGTGCCAGCAGCTTAGAGGGGGGGCCCTCCTACGAGCAGTACTTC.